This note documents a single T cell receptor (beta chain) sequence. V gave up 0 bases and J gave up 4 bases, with 13 bases separating them. CDR3 size: 16 residues. Germline CDR1 and CDR2: LGHNA and YNFKEQ. The data were taken from a study of blood T cell repertoires in COVID-19. Profiled with immunoSEQ multiplex PCR; TCRdb holds only in-frame clones, not every one. The table lists about 230,000 clones, around 86% of them singletons. The source material was peripheral blood. The gene calls are TRBV4-2 and TRBJ1-5; D possibly corresponds to TRBD1 (5 bases). This sequence was found in a man aged 45-65 years with COVID-19, enrolled during active disease. Here the CDR3 DNA reads TGTGCCAGCAGCCAAGAGTTGCAGGGTGGTAATCAGCCCCAGCATTTT. Residues: CASSQELQGGNQPQHF.